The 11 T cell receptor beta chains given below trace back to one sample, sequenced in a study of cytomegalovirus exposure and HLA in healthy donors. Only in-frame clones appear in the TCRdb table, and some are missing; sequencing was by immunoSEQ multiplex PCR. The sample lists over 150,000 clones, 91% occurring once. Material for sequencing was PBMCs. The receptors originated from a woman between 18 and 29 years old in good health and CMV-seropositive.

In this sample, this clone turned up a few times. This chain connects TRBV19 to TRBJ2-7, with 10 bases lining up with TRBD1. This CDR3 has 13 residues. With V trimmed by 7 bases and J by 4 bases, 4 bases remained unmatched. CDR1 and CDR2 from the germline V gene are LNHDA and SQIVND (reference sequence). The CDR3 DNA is TGTGCCAGTAAAGACAGGGGGCCGTACGAGCAGTACTTC. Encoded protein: CASKDRGPYEQYF.

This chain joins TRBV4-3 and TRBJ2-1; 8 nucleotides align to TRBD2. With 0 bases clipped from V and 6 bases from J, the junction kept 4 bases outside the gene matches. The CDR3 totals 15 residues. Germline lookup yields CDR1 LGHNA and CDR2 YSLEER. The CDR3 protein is CASSQDPGTSNEQFF. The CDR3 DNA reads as TGCGCCAGCAGCCAAGATCCTGGGACTAGCAATGAGCAGTTCTTC.

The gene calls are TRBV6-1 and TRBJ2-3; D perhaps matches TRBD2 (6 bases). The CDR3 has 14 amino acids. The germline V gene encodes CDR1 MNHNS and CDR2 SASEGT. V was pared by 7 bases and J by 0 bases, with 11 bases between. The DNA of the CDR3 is TGTGCCAGCATAAGGACTACTAGCACAGATACGCAGTATTTT. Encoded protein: CASIRTTSTDTQYF.

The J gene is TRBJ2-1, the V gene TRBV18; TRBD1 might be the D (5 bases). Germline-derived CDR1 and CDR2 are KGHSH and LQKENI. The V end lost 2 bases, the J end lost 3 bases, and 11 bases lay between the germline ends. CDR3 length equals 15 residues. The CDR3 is CASSPTKGIYNEQFF. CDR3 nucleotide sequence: TGTGCCAGCTCACCAACGAAGGGGATCTACAATGAGCAGTTCTTC.

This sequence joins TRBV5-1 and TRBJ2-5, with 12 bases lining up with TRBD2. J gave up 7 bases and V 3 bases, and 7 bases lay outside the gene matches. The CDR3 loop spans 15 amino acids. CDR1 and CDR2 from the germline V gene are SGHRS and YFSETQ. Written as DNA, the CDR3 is TGCGCCAGCAGCTCCCGAGGGGGACTAGCGGGGACCCAGTACTTC. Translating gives CASSSRGGLAGTQYF.

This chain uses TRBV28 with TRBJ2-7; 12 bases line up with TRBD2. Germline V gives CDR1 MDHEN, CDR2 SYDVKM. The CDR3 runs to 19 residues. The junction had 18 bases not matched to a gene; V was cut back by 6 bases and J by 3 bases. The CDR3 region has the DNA TGTGCCAGCAGATCGACGCCCCGTCTAGCGGGAGGGCCGGGCTACGAGCAGTACTTC. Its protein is CASRSTPRLAGGPGYEQYF.

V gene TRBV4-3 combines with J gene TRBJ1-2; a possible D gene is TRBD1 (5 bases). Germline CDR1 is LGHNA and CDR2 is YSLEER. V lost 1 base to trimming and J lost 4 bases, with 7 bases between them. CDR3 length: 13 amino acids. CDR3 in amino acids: CASSQVGGYGYTF. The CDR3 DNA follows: TGCGCCAGCAGCCAAGTCGGGGGCTATGGCTACACCTTC.

The CDR3 DNA reads as TGTGCCAGCAGCTTAGCCCCAGGGGATGTCTATGGCTACACCTTC. Residues: CASSLAPGDVYGYTF. The chain joins TRBV7-2 to TRBJ1-2, with TRBD1 as a possible D gene (6 bases). The length of the CDR3 is 15 residues. CDR1 is SGHTA, CDR2 FQGNSA, per germline. The V and J ends lost 0 bases and 4 bases respectively, with 12 bases between them.

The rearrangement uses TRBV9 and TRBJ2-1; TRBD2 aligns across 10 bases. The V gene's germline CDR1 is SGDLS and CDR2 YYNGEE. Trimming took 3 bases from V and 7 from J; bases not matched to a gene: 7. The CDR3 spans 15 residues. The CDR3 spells CASSATSGALNEQFF. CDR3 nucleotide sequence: TGTGCCAGCAGCGCAACTAGCGGGGCGCTAAATGAGCAGTTCTTC.

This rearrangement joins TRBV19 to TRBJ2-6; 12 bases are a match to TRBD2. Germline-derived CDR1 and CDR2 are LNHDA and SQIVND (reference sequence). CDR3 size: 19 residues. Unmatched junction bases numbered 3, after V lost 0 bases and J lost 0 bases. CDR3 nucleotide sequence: TGTGCCAGTAGTATAGAAAGACTAGCGGGGGTCTCTGGGGCCAACGTCCTGACTTTC. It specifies CASSIERLAGVSGANVLTF.

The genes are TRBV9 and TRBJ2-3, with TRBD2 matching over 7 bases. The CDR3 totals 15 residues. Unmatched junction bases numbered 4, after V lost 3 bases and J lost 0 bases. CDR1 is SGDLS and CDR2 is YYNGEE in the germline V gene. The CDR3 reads CASSGSGVSTDTQYF. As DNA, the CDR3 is TGTGCCAGCAGCGGAAGCGGGGTTAGCACAGATACGCAGTATTTT.